Shown below are 19 T cell receptor beta chains from a single sample sequenced in a study of blood T cell repertoires in COVID-19. The repertoire was sequenced with immunoSEQ multiplex PCR; TCRdb's copy has only in-frame clones and lacks some. This table has tens of thousands of clones, approximately 86% appearing once. Sequences were obtained from peripheral blood. Source of these receptors: a human donor with active COVID-19. The donor label of this sample is uncertain.

This chain joins TRBV5-1 and TRBJ2-7; TRBD2 aligns across 11 bases. CDR1 is SGHRS, CDR2 YFSETQ, per germline. The CDR3 runs to 14 residues. V lost 4 bases, J lost 4 bases, and 4 bases stayed unmatched. The CDR3 loop is CASSPTSGSYEQYF. DNA for the CDR3: TGCGCCAGCAGCCCCACTAGCGGGAGTTACGAGCAGTACTTC.

V and J are TRBV11-3 and TRBJ2-3; 7 bases align to TRBD2. Germline values: CDR1 SGHNT, CDR2 YENEEA. The CDR3 length is 14 residues. V shed 5 bases, J shed 6 bases, and the junction held 8 bases outside the gene matches. CDR3 DNA sequence: TGTGCCAGCAGCCGGGGGGAAATCGGGGATACGCAGTATTTT. As protein: CASSRGEIGDTQYF.

Only one count was recorded for this clone. The chain carries TRBV6-4 and TRBJ2-1; 10 nucleotides line up with TRBD2. The CDR3 covers 16 residues. The ends lost 4 bases at V and 4 bases at J; junction bases unmatched: 7. Germline CDR1 is MRHNA and CDR2 is SNTAGT. The CDR3 loop is CASSAKSGGAYNEQFF. CDR3 DNA: TGTGCCAGCAGTGCCAAAAGCGGGGGGGCTTACAATGAGCAGTTCTTC.

This chain joins TRBV5-1 and TRBJ2-1; 8 bases are shared with TRBD2. V lost 4 bases and J lost 8; bases outside the gene matches: 14. CDR1 and CDR2 (germline): SGHRS, YFSETQ. The CDR3 has 16 amino acids. The CDR3, as DNA: TGCGCCAGCAGCCGATCTGTGTCGGGAGGGCCCTATGAGCAGTTCTTC. Translating gives CASSRSVSGGPYEQFF.

This chain connects TRBV9 to TRBJ2-1; weak D call: TRBD2 (5 bases). Trimming removed 0 bases from V and 0 bases from J, with 10 bases in between. The CDR3 is 16 residues long. Germline CDR1 SGDLS, CDR2 YYNGEE. CDR3 residues: CASSVGGPSSYNEQFF. CDR3 coding DNA: TGTGCCAGCAGCGTAGGAGGGCCTAGCTCCTACAATGAGCAGTTCTTC.

By share, this clone ranks as medium-sized. The rearrangement uses TRBV4-3 and TRBJ1-2; weak D call: TRBD1 (6 bases). The CDR3 has 17 amino acids. The germline V gene encodes CDR1 LGHNA and CDR2 YSLEER. The V and J ends lost 0 bases and 4 bases respectively, with 18 bases between them. This chain's CDR3 is CASSQDPSTGGAYGYTF. The DNA for the CDR3 is TGCGCCAGCAGCCAAGATCCTTCCACCGGGGGGGCCTATGGCTACACCTTC.

The chain recombines TRBV6-5 with TRBJ2-1, with D tentatively TRBD1 (6 bases). The germline V gene encodes CDR1 MNHEY and CDR2 SVGAGI. This CDR3 has 15 amino acids. Deletions cut 6 bases from V and 2 bases from J, with 14 bases between. The CDR3 DNA follows: TGTGCCAGCAGATTGCAGGGGATGCCCTACAATGAGCAGTTCTTC. The encoded protein is CASRLQGMPYNEQFF.

The chain couples TRBV4-1 to TRBJ2-1; TRBD2 matches at 7 bases. The germline CDR1 and CDR2 sequences are MGHRA and YSYEKL. The CDR3 contains 17 residues. The V and J ends lost 4 bases and 0 bases, in that order; junction bases with no gene match: 9. The CDR3 coding sequence is TGCGCCAGCAGCCGGGTAATGGGGGGGGACTCCTACAATGAGCAGTTCTTC. Its protein is CASSRVMGGDSYNEQFF.

V is TRBV5-1 and J is TRBJ1-1; 10 nucleotides line up with TRBD1. Trimming took 4 bases from V and 0 from J; bases not matched to a gene: 6. The CDR3 has 16 residues. The germline V gene encodes CDR1 SGHRS and CDR2 YFSETQ. The CDR3 reads CASSGRTGGLNTEAFF. CDR3 in DNA: TGCGCCAGCAGCGGCCGGACAGGGGGTTTGAACACTGAAGCTTTCTTT.

The chain employs TRBV7-3 and TRBJ1-2; maybe TRBD1 (5 bases). Germline V CDR1 and CDR2: SGHTA, FQGTGA. Trimming took 6 bases from V and 3 from J, leaving 11 bases between them. The CDR3 has 13 amino acids. As DNA, the CDR3 is TGTGCCAGCAGACCCTCGGGGGACTATGGCTACACCTTC. The encoded protein is CASRPSGDYGYTF.

The sample holds a few counts of this clone. This chain joins TRBV7-3 and TRBJ2-7, with 13 bases identical to TRBD2. Germline loops: CDR1 SGHTA, CDR2 FQGTGA. V lost 5 bases, J lost 3 bases, and 7 bases stayed unmatched. The CDR3 is made up of 16 amino acids. The CDR3 bases are TGTGCCAGCAGCCCAGCCGGGACTAGCGGGATCTACGAGCAGTACTTC. Its protein product is CASSPAGTSGIYEQYF.

The rearrangement links TRBV15 to TRBJ2-5; TRBD2 is a possible D gene (6 bases). Trimming removed 1 base from V and 5 bases from J, with 11 bases in between. CDR1 is LNHNV, CDR2 YYDKDF, per germline (reference sequence). This CDR3 is built from 14 residues. Written as DNA, the CDR3 is TGTGCCACCAGCAGAGCCCCCGGGGGTGAGACCCAGTACTTC. Its translation is CATSRAPGGETQYF.

This sequence joins TRBV5-1 and TRBJ2-1; 8 bases are a match to TRBD2. The CDR3 length is 16 residues. Germline trimming cut 0 bases from V and 7 bases from J; bases unmatched to any gene: 9. Looked up from germline, CDR1 is SGHRS and CDR2 is YFSETQ. The CDR3 spells CASSLAPSGSGNEQFF. The CDR3 DNA reads as TGCGCCAGCAGCTTGGCCCCAAGCGGGAGTGGGAATGAGCAGTTCTTC.

The chain links TRBV4-2 to TRBJ2-3; 11 bases agree with TRBD2. V was clipped by 1 base and J by 9 bases; unmatched bases: 12. CDR3 length equals 17 residues. Germline V gives CDR1 LGHNA, CDR2 YNFKEQ. The CDR3 nucleotides read TGTGCCAGCAGCCAAGGGGACGGGACTAGCGGTCTTGAGACGCAGTATTTT. Translating gives CASSQGDGTSGLETQYF.

This chain connects TRBV7-9 to TRBJ1-1, with D unclear. V lost 3 bases and J 5 bases, leaving 10 bases between the germline ends. Germline CDR1 reads SEHNR; CDR2 reads FQNEAQ (reference sequence). The CDR3 sequence is 13 residues long. Here the CDR3 reads CASSFSTGTEAFF. For the CDR3, the DNA is TGTGCCAGCAGCTTCTCGACCGGGACTGAAGCTTTCTTT.

This rearrangement joins TRBV18 to TRBJ1-3, with a tentative D call TRBD1 (5 bases). The CDR3 covers 17 residues. V was cut by 1 base and J by 1 base, with 14 bases left in between. CDR1 and CDR2 from the germline V gene are KGHSH and LQKENI. The chain's CDR3 is CASSPRTPGLSGNTIYF. CDR3 DNA sequence: TGTGCCAGCTCACCACGGACGCCAGGGCTTTCTGGAAACACCATATATTTT. The full variable domain, rest sourced from reference TRBV18 and TRBJ1-3, is NAGVMQNPRHLVRRRGQEARLRCSPMKGHSHVYWYRQLPEEGLKFMVYLQKENIIDESGMPKERFSAEFPKEGPSILRIQQVVRGDSAAYFCASSPRTPGLSGNTIYFGEGSWLTVV.

V is TRBV5-6 and J is TRBJ2-5, with TRBD2 identical over 8 bases. This CDR3 comprises 15 residues. V shed 3 bases and J 4 bases; nucleotides not matched to a gene: 8. CDR1 is SGHDT, CDR2 YYEEEE, per germline. CDR3 nucleotide sequence: TGTGCCAGCAGCTATTTAGCGGGAAATGCAGAGACCCAGTACTTC. It is translated as CASSYLAGNAETQYF.

This clone was seen a few times. The chain employs TRBV3-1 (or the pseudogene TRBV3-2) and TRBJ2-7; no reliable D call. The CDR3 is 14 residues long. Per the germline V gene, CDR1 is LGHDT and CDR2 is YNNKEL (reference sequence). Between the trimmed V and J ends, which lost 5 bases and 1 base, there was a span of 12 bases. The CDR3 reads CASSKSPRSYEQYF. The CDR3 DNA follows: TGTGCCAGCAGCAAAAGTCCCAGATCCTACGAGCAGTACTTC.

The chain employs TRBV5-1 and TRBJ1-1, with D perhaps matching TRBD1 (5 bases). The CDR3 extends over 13 amino acids. Trimming removed 4 bases at V and 1 base at J, with 8 bases between. The V gene's germline CDR1 is SGHRS and CDR2 YFSETQ. The CDR3, as DNA: TGCGCCAGCAGCGAGACAGAGAACACTGAAGCTTTCTTT. Its translation: CASSETENTEAFF.